One T cell receptor beta chain is described in this entry. As yet, its antigen is unknown. Other nucleotide sequences in the sample specify the same CDR3. The sample belongs to a study of shared clonotypes between healthy human individuals. In the study overall: Samples came from a couple of female and a few male donors aged 18 to 49. Study-wide results and limits: Relative to clonotypes present in all four donors, those not shared had lower generation probabilities.

The authors ran the assay at deep level. The repertoire was sequenced with immunoSEQ multiplex PCR; TCRdb's copy has only in-frame clones and lacks some. The sample holds 600,000 to 700,000 clones; more than 70% are singletons and the top ten take roughly 2%. The split of CD4+ cells yielded CD45RA+ naive and CD45RA-negative memory subsets. CDR3 length: 13 residues. Germline CDR1 is SGHAT and CDR2 is FQNNGV. V was clipped by 5 bases and J by 3 bases, with 10 bases between them. Input material: memory CD4+ T cells sorted from blood. Stated subset: CD45RA-negative fraction. This TCR came from a woman in her 30s in good health. This chain connects TRBV11-2 to TRBJ2-5; D remains unclear. CDR3 residues: CASSRSREETQYF. The CDR3 DNA is TGTGCCAGCAGCCGCAGTCGAGAAGAGACCCAGTACTTC.